Listed below are T cell receptor beta chains from one sample, sequenced in a study of blood T cell repertoires in COVID-19. Only in-frame clones appear in the TCRdb table, and some are missing; sequencing was by immunoSEQ multiplex PCR. The table records fewer than 150,000 clones, roughly 80% of them present only once. The sample was peripheral blood. The receptor source for this set is a woman between 40 and 50 years old with acute or convalescent COVID-19. Each CDR3 is given with its conserved first and last residue. A D gene is named only where the DNA matches it firmly. The listing skips clone size in some rows; elsewhere it reads once, few, many or a size class.

d_call clone_size j_call v_call cdr3_nt cdr3_aa
. . TRBJ2-1 TRBV9 TGTGCCAGCAGCGGAACAACAGGAACCTCCTACAATGAGCAGTTCTTC CASSGTTGTSYNEQFF
TRBD1 . TRBJ1-2 TRBV7-2 TGTGCCAGCAGCCCAAATACTAAACCGGGACAGAACTATGGCTACACCTTC CASSPNTKPGQNYGYTF
. . TRBJ1-4 TRBV6-6 TGTGCCAGCAAAGAGACAGCAGCAACTAATGAAAAACTGTTTTTT CASKETAATNEKLFF
. . TRBJ1-6 TRBV6-5 TGTGCCAGCAGATACGGACAGAGCTCCTATAATTCACCCCTCCACTTT CASRYGQSSYNSPLHF
. . TRBJ1-1 TRBV7-9 TGTGCCAGCAGTATTAGGAGCCGCATGAACACTGAAGCTTTCTTT CASSIRSRMNTEAFF
. . TRBJ2-7 TRBV2 TGTGCCAGCAGTGAAGTCTTGAGTCTCGATTACGAGCAGTACTTC CASSEVLSLDYEQYF
. . TRBJ1-2 TRBV5-4 TGTGCCAGCAGCTTCCAGGGGAACTATGGCTACACCTTC CASSFQGNYGYTF
. . TRBJ2-5 TRBV6-6 TGTGCCAGCAGTCAGTATTCCGGGAAAAAATCAGAGACCCAGTACTTC CASSQYSGKKSETQYF
. . TRBJ1-2 TRBV19 TGTGCCAGTAGTATATCGGAGACGAACTATGGCTACACCTTC CASSISETNYGYTF
. . TRBJ2-1 TRBV2 TGTGCCAGGGGGGGGCTCTCTAGGAATGAGCAGTTCTTC CARGGLSRNEQFF
. . TRBJ2-3 TRBV30 TGTGCCTGGGGCACCGGTTTTAATACGCAGTATTTT CAWGTGFNTQYF
TRBD1 once TRBJ1-1 TRBV7-3 TGTGCCAGCAGCTTAACCGGGACAGGGCTCACTGAAGCTTTCTTT CASSLTGTGLTEAFF
. . TRBJ1-1 TRBV18 TGTGCCAGCTCAGCGGCCCGGGACACTGAAGCTTTCTTT CASSAARDTEAFF
. . TRBJ2-5 TRBV6-5 TGTGCCAGCACCCTGTATGGGGCTAGGGGAGAGACCCAGTACTTC CASTLYGARGETQYF
. few TRBJ1-1 TRBV12-3/TRBV12-4 TGTGCCAGCAGCCCTCTTTATCCTGAAGCTTTCTTT CASSPLYPEAFF
TRBD1 . TRBJ2-1 TRBV2 TGTGCCAGCAGCTACGGACAGGTTCAGGAGTTCTTC CASSYGQVQEFF
TRBD2 . TRBJ2-1 TRBV9 TGTGCCAGCAGCGTAGACGGGGGGGCCTACAATGAGCAGTTCTTC CASSVDGGAYNEQFF
TRBD1 . TRBJ1-2 TRBV7-9 TGTGCCAGCAGCCCGCACGGGACAGGGCCAAACTATGGCTACACCTTC CASSPHGTGPNYGYTF
TRBD1 once TRBJ1-2 TRBV5-6 TGTGCCAGCAGACAGGACAGGACCTTAAGAAGCTATGGCTACACCTTC CASRQDRTLRSYGYTF
. . TRBJ1-6 TRBV19 TGTGCCAGTAGTCACGACGGGGGTCGAGATAATTCACCCCTCCACTTT CASSHDGGRDNSPLHF
. . TRBJ1-6 TRBV7-2 TGTGCCAGCAGACTCCGGGACACTAATTCACCCCTCCACTTT CASRLRDTNSPLHF
TRBD1 . TRBJ2-2 TRBV24-1 TGTGCCACCAGTGCCCGGACAGGGGTTTACTCGAGCACCGGGGAGCTGTTTTTT CATSARTGVYSSTGELFF
. . TRBJ1-2 TRBV12-3/TRBV12-4 TGTGCCAGCAGTTTATGGGGGGTTTATGGCTACACCTTC CASSLWGVYGYTF
TRBD1 . TRBJ1-2 TRBV7-2 TGTGCCAGCAGCGAGGACAGGGGGATCTATGGCTACACCTTC CASSEDRGIYGYTF